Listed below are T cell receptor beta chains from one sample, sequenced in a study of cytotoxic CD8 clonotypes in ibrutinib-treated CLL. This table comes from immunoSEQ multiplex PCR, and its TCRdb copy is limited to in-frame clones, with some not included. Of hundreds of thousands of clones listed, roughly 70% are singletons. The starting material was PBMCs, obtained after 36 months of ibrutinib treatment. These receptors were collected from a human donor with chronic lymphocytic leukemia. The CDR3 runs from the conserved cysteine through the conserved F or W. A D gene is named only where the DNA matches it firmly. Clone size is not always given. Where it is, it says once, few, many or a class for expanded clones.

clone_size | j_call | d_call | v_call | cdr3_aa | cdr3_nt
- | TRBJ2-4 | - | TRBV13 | CASSARGEGIQYF | TGTGCCAGCAGCGCCAGGGGGGAAGGTATTCAGTACTTC
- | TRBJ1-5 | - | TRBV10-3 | CAISESMQGQPQHF | TGTGCCATCAGTGAGTCGATGCAGGGTCAGCCCCAGCATTTT
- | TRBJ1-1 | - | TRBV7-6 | CASSKRLENKAFF | TGTGCCAGCAGCAAACGGTTAGAGAATAAAGCTTTCTTT
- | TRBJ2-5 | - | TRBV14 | CASSQEMGGKETQYF | TGTGCCAGCAGCCAAGAAATGGGAGGTAAAGAGACCCAGTACTTC
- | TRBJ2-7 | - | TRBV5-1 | CASSLYRYNSYEQYF | TGCGCCAGCAGCTTGTACAGGTACAATTCCTACGAGCAGTACTTC
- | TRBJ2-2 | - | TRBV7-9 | CASTNTGELFF | TGTGCCAGCACCAACACCGGGGAGCTGTTTTTT
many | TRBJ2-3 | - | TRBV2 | CASLTGATDTQYF | TGTGCCAGCTTGACAGGCGCTACGGATACGCAGTATTTT
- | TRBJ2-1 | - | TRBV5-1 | CASSSRFQGFHYSPRFF | TGCGCCAGCAGCTCGAGATTTCAGGGCTTCCATTACTCCCCGCGGTTCTTC
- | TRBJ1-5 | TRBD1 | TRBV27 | CASSLWTGPGIGAQHF | TGTGCCAGCAGTTTATGGACAGGGCCGGGGATAGGGGCCCAGCATTTT
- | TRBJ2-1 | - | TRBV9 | CASSVCSGDFCEQFF | TGTGCCAGCAGCGTATGTAGCGGAGATTTTTGTGAGCAGTTCTTC
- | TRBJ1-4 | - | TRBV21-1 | CASSTRDRGATNEKLFF | TGTGCCAGCAGCACAAGGGACAGGGGCGCAACTAATGAAAAACTGTTTTTT
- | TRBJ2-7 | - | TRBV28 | CASSAWDHTYEQYF | TGTGCCAGCAGTGCATGGGACCATACCTACGAGCAGTACTTC
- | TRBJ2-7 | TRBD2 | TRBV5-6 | CASSSGPGTSGSYEQYF | TGTGCCAGCAGCTCCGGTCCCGGGACTAGCGGATCCTACGAGCAGTACTTC
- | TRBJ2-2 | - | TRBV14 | CASSQDEMGANTGELFF | TGTGCCAGCAGCCAAGATGAGATGGGTGCGAACACCGGGGAGCTGTTTTTT
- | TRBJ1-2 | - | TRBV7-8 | CASSLAGTNYGYTF | TGTGCCAGCAGCTTGGCCGGGACTAACTATGGCTACACCTTC
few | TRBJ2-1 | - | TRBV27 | CASSLGNEQFF | TGTGCCAGCAGTTTAGGGAATGAGCAGTTCTTC
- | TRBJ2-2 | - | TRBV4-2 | CASSQEREAYAGELFF | TGTGCCAGCAGCCAAGAAAGGGAGGCGTATGCCGGGGAGCTGTTTTTT
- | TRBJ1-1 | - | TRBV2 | CASSVGQSTEAFF | TGTGCCAGCAGTGTCGGACAGAGCACTGAAGCTTTCTTT
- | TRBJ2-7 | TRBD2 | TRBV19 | CASRSGLAGFREQYF | TGTGCCAGTAGATCGGGACTAGCGGGGTTCAGGGAGCAGTACTTC
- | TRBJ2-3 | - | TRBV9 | CASSVGSRGPYTDTQYF | TGTGCCAGCAGCGTAGGATCCCGTGGGCCCTACACAGATACGCAGTATTTT
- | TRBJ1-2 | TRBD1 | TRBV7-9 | CASSSRRLQGRVDGYTF | TGTGCCAGCAGCTCTAGGCGGTTACAGGGGCGAGTCGATGGCTACACCTTC
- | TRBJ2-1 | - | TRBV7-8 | CASSSWTESSYNEQFF | TGTGCCAGCAGCTCCTGGACCGAAAGCTCCTACAATGAGCAGTTCTTC
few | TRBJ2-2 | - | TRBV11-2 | CASSVYRAGNTGELFF | TGTGCCAGCAGCGTCTACAGGGCAGGAAACACCGGGGAGCTGTTTTTT
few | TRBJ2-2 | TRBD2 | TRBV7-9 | CASSRGTSGRTGELFF | TGTGCCAGCAGCCGAGGGACTAGCGGGAGGACCGGGGAGCTGTTTTTT
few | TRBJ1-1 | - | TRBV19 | CASSEGYTEAFF | TGTGCCAGTAGTGAAGGATATACTGAAGCTTTCTTT
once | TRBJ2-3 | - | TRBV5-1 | CASSLAWPAITDTQYF | TGCGCCAGCAGCTTGGCCTGGCCGGCTATCACAGATACGCAGTATTTT